What follows are 29 T cell receptor beta chains derived from one specimen sequenced in a study of blood T cell repertoires in COVID-19. Data came from immunoSEQ multiplex PCR; TCRdb stores just in-frame clones and leaves some out. This repertoire shows about 200,000 clones, roughly 92% found once; its top ten account for 0.8% to 1%. Material: peripheral blood. The receptor set was obtained from a man in his sixties with COVID-19, enrolled during active disease.

J is TRBJ1-1 and V is TRBV30; the D gene is possibly TRBD1 (5 bases). V dropped 8 bases and J dropped 3 bases, with 10 bases sitting between them. Germline lookup yields CDR1 GTSNPN and CDR2 SVGIG (reference sequence). The CDR3 covers 11 residues. The CDR3 DNA sequence: TGTGCCGGCAGGGTATACACTGAAGCTTTCTTT. It specifies CAGRVYTEAFF.

The J gene is TRBJ2-7, the V gene TRBV5-6; perhaps TRBD2 as D (5 bases). The CDR3 spans 13 residues. CDR1 and CDR2 (germline): SGHDT, YYEEEE. V was pared by 1 base and J by 5 bases, with 10 bases between. CDR3 bases: TGTGCCAGCAGCTTGTGGTCCGGGGACGAGCAGTACTTC. Protein product: CASSLWSGDEQYF.

This chain joins TRBV19 and TRBJ1-5, with D unresolved. The CDR3 has 13 residues. The germline CDR1 and CDR2 sequences are LNHDA and SQIVND (reference sequence). V gave up 3 bases and J gave up 4 bases, with 7 bases separating them. This CDR3 reads CASSIFENQPQHF. CDR3 in DNA: TGTGCCAGTAGTATCTTCGAGAATCAGCCCCAGCATTTT.

The CDR3 is CASSRDWGGEQYF. CDR3 DNA: TGTGCCAGCAGCCGGGACTGGGGGGGCGAGCAGTACTTC. The chain recombines TRBV6-4 with TRBJ2-7; TRBD2 matches at 7 bases. The germline gives CDR1 MRHNA, CDR2 SNTAGT. V lost 6 bases, J lost 6 bases, and 8 bases stayed unmatched. This CDR3 contains 13 residues.

CDR3 sequence: CASSIIGQGDQPQHF. The CDR3 nucleotides are TGTGCCAGTAGCATTATCGGACAGGGCGATCAGCCCCAGCATTTT. This chain links TRBV19 with TRBJ1-5; TRBD1 agrees at 8 bases. V shed 6 bases and J 5 bases; nucleotides not matched to a gene: 9. Germline V gene data show CDR1 as LNHDA and CDR2 as SQIVND (reference sequence). The CDR3 consists of 15 residues.

This clone appeared a few times. The CDR3 protein is CASSSKGKSEAFF. DNA of the CDR3: TGTGCCAGTAGTAGCAAGGGGAAATCTGAAGCTTTCTTT. This chain links TRBV19 with TRBJ1-1; a possible D gene is TRBD1 (5 bases). Germline CDR1 reads LNHDA; CDR2 reads SQIVND (reference sequence). V lost 4 bases, J lost 6 bases, and 12 bases lay in between. The CDR3 is 13 amino acids.

The chain combines TRBV14 with TRBJ2-5; D is uncertain. The ends were cut back, 1 base at V and 2 bases at J, with 5 bases in the middle. The CDR3 contains 13 residues. Germline CDR1 reads SGHDN; CDR2 reads FVKESK. The CDR3 DNA sequence: TGTGCCAGCAGCCAAGCCAGGCAAGAGACCCAGTACTTC. Encoded protein: CASSQARQETQYF. Full variable domain (outside the CDR3, taken from reference TRBV14 and TRBJ2-5): EAGVTQFPSHSVIEKGQTVTLRCDPISGHDNLYWYRRVMGKEIKFLLHFVKESKQDESGMPNNRFLAERTGGTYSTLKVQPAELEDSGVYFCASSQARQETQYFGPGTRLLVL.

The J gene is TRBJ2-1, the V gene TRBV9; tentatively, D is TRBD2 (6 bases). The CDR3 covers 14 residues. Germline V CDR1 and CDR2: SGDLS, YYNGEE. V shed 4 bases and J shed 0 bases, with 8 bases lying between them. Written as DNA, the CDR3 is TGTGCCAGCAGCCTGACTAGCTCCTACAATGAGCAGTTCTTC. This codes for CASSLTSSYNEQFF. Variable domain in full (rest from reference TRBV9 and TRBJ2-1): DSGVTQTPKHLITATGQRVTLRCSPRSGDLSVYWYQQSLDQGLQFLIQYYNGEERAKGNILERFSAQQFPDLHSELNLSSLELGDSALYFCASSLTSSYNEQFFGPGTRLTVL.

The rearrangement uses TRBV4-1 and TRBJ1-1; D unresolved. This CDR3 contains 17 residues. The germline gives CDR1 MGHRA, CDR2 YSYEKL. V gave up 1 base and J gave up 3 bases, with 18 bases separating them. CDR3 sequence: CASSQVDFGSRHTEAFF. The CDR3 DNA sequence: TGCGCCAGCAGCCAAGTAGATTTCGGGAGTAGGCACACTGAAGCTTTCTTT.

The chain couples TRBV15 to TRBJ2-5, with a tentative D call TRBD2 (7 bases). CDR3 length: 15 residues. Germline CDR1 reads LNHNV; CDR2 reads YYDKDF (reference sequence). The V end lost 1 base, the J end lost 5 bases, and 14 bases lay between the germline ends. As DNA, the CDR3 is TGTGCCACCAGCAGAGGCGGGGGCCTGAGGGAGACCCAGTACTTC. It codes for CATSRGGGLRETQYF.

This chain links TRBV6-6 with TRBJ2-5; a weak D match, TRBD2 (6 bases). The CDR3 is made up of 16 amino acids. CDR1 MNHNY and CDR2 SVGAGI come from the germline V gene (reference sequence). Trimming took off 6 bases at V and 4 bases at J, with 21 bases between the two ends. As DNA, the CDR3 is TGTGCCAGCAGCCGTAGCGGCAGCCCTTCTCCAGAGACCCAGTACTTC. This sequence encodes CASSRSGSPSPETQYF.

This clone was detected only once. The chain combines TRBV7-9 with TRBJ1-2, with a tentative D call TRBD1 (6 bases). V was pared by 5 bases and J by 2 bases, with 9 bases between. CDR1 is SEHNR, CDR2 FQNEAQ, per germline (reference sequence). This CDR3 is built from 13 residues. The DNA for the CDR3 is TGTGCCAGCAGCCGGACAGAGAACTATGGCTACACCTTC. Its protein is CASSRTENYGYTF.

The chain employs TRBV29-1 and TRBJ2-3; TRBD2 matches 7 bases. J lost 6 bases, V lost 6 bases, and 9 bases had no gene match. This CDR3 is built from 13 residues. Germline values: CDR1 SQVTM, CDR2 ANQGSEA. Here the CDR3 DNA reads TGCAGCGTCGACGGGGGAGGGCGGGATACGCAGTATTTT. Its protein is CSVDGGGRDTQYF.

This chain connects TRBV3-1 (or the pseudogene TRBV3-2) to TRBJ1-1, with a weak D call TRBD1 (6 bases). The CDR3 is 18 amino acids. Germline assignment: CDR1 LGHDT and CDR2 YNNKEL (reference sequence). Trimming stripped 0 bases from V and 5 bases from J, with 22 bases between. The CDR3 is CASSQEPNRQVVWTEAFF. CDR3 DNA: TGTGCCAGCAGCCAAGAGCCCAACCGACAGGTGGTCTGGACTGAAGCTTTCTTT.

CDR3 bases: TGTGCCAGCAGTGAGAGGGGGACAGGGGCCTATGGCTACACCTTC. This gives the protein CASSERGTGAYGYTF. The chain recombines TRBV2 with TRBJ1-2, with 10 bases identical to TRBD1. V was pared by 3 bases and J by 4 bases, with 5 bases of the junction left unmatched. This CDR3 has 15 amino acids. Germline V lookup: CDR1 SNHLY, CDR2 FYNNEI.

This chain links TRBV6-5 with TRBJ2-7, with 8 bases that match TRBD1. The CDR3 has 15 amino acids. The germline V gene has CDR1 MNHEY and CDR2 SVGAGI. V lost 8 bases and J lost 2; bases outside the gene matches: 11. The CDR3 coding sequence is TGTGCCAGCCCCGTGCGGGCAGGGGGCCCCTACGAGCAGTACTTC. It yields the protein CASPVRAGGPYEQYF.

A few counts support this clone. The rearrangement joins TRBV27 to TRBJ2-1; 9 bases match TRBD2. CDR1 is MNHEY, CDR2 SMNVEV, per germline (reference sequence). The J segment lost 7 bases and the V segment lost 6 bases, leaving 4 bases of the junction unmatched. The length of the CDR3 is 13 residues. CDR3 nucleotide sequence: TGTGCCAGCAGGCGGGCGGGAGGGAATGAGCAGTTCTTC. Translated, it gives CASRRAGGNEQFF.

The rearrangement uses TRBV6-2 or TRBV6-3 and TRBJ2-2, with 7 nucleotides matching TRBD2. The junction had 6 bases not matched to a gene; V was cut back by 5 bases and J by 6 bases. Germline CDR1 MNHEY, CDR2 SVGEGT. The CDR3 spans 14 residues. DNA of the CDR3: TGTGCCAGCAGTGGCATAGGGAGGGCCGGGGAGCTGTTTTTT. Translated: CASSGIGRAGELFF.

The chain couples TRBV30 to TRBJ2-2; 7 bases agree with TRBD2. This CDR3 has 14 residues. Per the germline V gene, CDR1 is GTSNPN and CDR2 is SVGIG (reference sequence). V shed 3 bases and J 2 bases; nucleotides not matched to a gene: 3. The CDR3 sequence is CAWSRLANTGELFF. For the CDR3, the DNA is TGTGCCTGGAGCCGACTAGCTAACACCGGGGAGCTGTTTTTT.

The genes are TRBV10-2 and TRBJ2-1, with 10 bases identical to TRBD2. The CDR3 has 15 amino acids. The V gene's germline CDR1 is WSHSY and CDR2 SAAADI. V shed 6 bases and J 3 bases; nucleotides not matched to a gene: 5. The CDR3, as DNA: TGCGCCAGCAGGCTTACTAGCGGGAACTACAATGAGCAGTTCTTC. The encoded protein is CASRLTSGNYNEQFF.

The V call is TRBV11-2, the J call TRBJ1-3; 8 nucleotides line up with TRBD1. J was trimmed by 0 bases and V by 6 bases; bases with no gene match: 10. The CDR3 runs 17 residues. The germline CDR1 and CDR2 sequences are SGHAT and FQNNGV. CDR3 nucleotides: TGTGCCAGCAGTTACGCGACAGGGGCCTTCTCTGGAAACACCATATATTTT. This codes for CASSYATGAFSGNTIYF.

The chain has TRBV9 and TRBJ2-1, with TRBD1 matching 7 bases. The ends lost 0 bases at V and 7 bases at J; junction bases unmatched: 7. From germline, CDR1 is SGDLS and CDR2 YYNGEE. There are 15 residues in the CDR3. CDR3 nucleotide sequence: TGTGCCAGCAGCGTAGAAGGGGGCGTGTGGAATGAGCAGTTCTTC. Translated, it gives CASSVEGGVWNEQFF.

This clone was seen a few times. The rearrangement links TRBV4-3 to TRBJ2-7; perhaps TRBD1 as D (5 bases). Germline CDR1 is LGHNA and CDR2 is YSLEER. The CDR3 runs to 14 residues. Trimming took off 0 bases at V and 3 bases at J, with 9 bases between the two ends. Written as DNA, the CDR3 is TGCGCCAGCAGCCAAGAAGCCAGGGTCTACGAGCAGTACTTC. Translating gives CASSQEARVYEQYF.

V usage is TRBV4-2 and J usage is TRBJ2-6, with 7 positions matching TRBD1. Germline V gives CDR1 LGHNA, CDR2 YNFKEQ. V lost 1 base, J lost 2 bases, and 2 bases stayed unmatched. The CDR3 contains 16 residues. The CDR3 region is CASSQGTGAGANVLTF. The CDR3 DNA reads TGTGCCAGCAGCCAAGGTACAGGGGCTGGGGCCAACGTCCTGACTTTC.

The chain has TRBV5-5 and TRBJ2-7; 7 bases are shared with TRBD1. The V gene's germline CDR1 is SGHKS and CDR2 YYEKEE (reference sequence). The CDR3 consists of 13 residues. Unmatched junction bases numbered 13, after V lost 4 bases and J lost 12 bases. The CDR3 is CASSADRVGSWYF. CDR3 DNA sequence: TGTGCCAGCAGCGCTGACAGGGTCGGGTCCTGGTACTTC. The full variable domain, its missing parts supplied by reference TRBV5-5 and TRBJ2-7, is DAGVTQSPTHLIKTRGQQVTLRCSPISGHKSVSWYQQVLGQGPQFIFQYYEKEERGRGNFPDRFSARQFPNYSSELNVNALLLGDSALYLCASSADRVGSWYFGPGTRLTVT.

The chain couples TRBV4-1 to TRBJ2-5; 15 bases are a match to TRBD2. The CDR3 has 18 amino acids. The ends lost 5 bases at V and 2 bases at J; junction bases unmatched: 9. Germline CDR1 MGHRA, CDR2 YSYEKL. The CDR3 DNA reads TGCGCCAGCAGCGCCCCGGGACTAGCGGGGGGAGATCAAGAGACCCAGTACTTC. This gives the protein CASSAPGLAGGDQETQYF.

The chain employs TRBV18 and TRBJ1-6, with TRBD1 matching 7 bases. With V trimmed by 6 bases and J by 8 bases, 4 bases remained unmatched. The CDR3 extends over 13 amino acids. Germline CDR1 reads KGHSH; CDR2 reads LQKENI. The CDR3 reads CASSRDRYSPLHF. CDR3 DNA: TGTGCCAGCTCGCGGGACAGATATTCACCCCTCCACTTT.

The chain has TRBV3-1 (or the pseudogene TRBV3-2) and TRBJ1-2; 10 bases fit TRBD1. This CDR3 is built from 14 residues. Germline assignment: CDR1 LGHDT and CDR2 YNNKEL (reference sequence). V shed 4 bases, J shed 7 bases, and the junction held 6 bases outside the gene matches. CDR3 amino acids: CASSRGTGVSGYTF. In DNA form, the CDR3 reads TGTGCCAGCAGCCGGGGGACAGGGGTGAGTGGCTACACCTTC.

The chain has TRBV5-4 and TRBJ2-6; D may be TRBD1 (5 bases). Per the germline V gene, CDR1 is SGHNT and CDR2 is YYREEE (reference sequence). Between the trimmed V and J ends, which lost 0 bases and 4 bases, there was a span of 17 bases. The CDR3 covers 18 residues. CDR3 sequence: CASSLGGQGFRGANVLTF. CDR3 nucleotide sequence: TGTGCCAGCAGCTTGGGGGGTCAGGGATTCAGAGGGGCCAACGTCCTGACTTTC.